The rows below give T cell receptor beta chains drawn from one sample of a study of cytomegalovirus exposure and HLA in healthy donors. The repertoire was sequenced with immunoSEQ multiplex PCR; TCRdb's copy has only in-frame clones and lacks some. The table lists some 130,000 clones. Material for sequencing was PBMCs. The receptors come from a woman in her fifties or sixties in good health and CMV-seronegative. CDR3s include the opening cysteine and the closing phenylalanine or tryptophan. D genes are given only for firm matches.

cdr3_aa: CASKTSGDNEQFF; cdr3_nt: TGCGCCAGCAAAACTAGCGGGGACAATGAGCAGTTCTTC; v_call: TRBV5-1; j_call: TRBJ2-1; cdr3_length: 13; d_call: TRBD2
cdr3_aa: CAISAGYEQYF; cdr3_nt: TGTGCCATCAGTGCCGGGTACGAGCAGTACTTC; v_call: TRBV10-3; j_call: TRBJ2-7; cdr3_length: 11; d_call: .
cdr3_aa: CASSRGGAFNEQFF; cdr3_nt: TGTGCCAGCAGCCGCGGGGGCGCTTTCAATGAGCAGTTCTTC; v_call: TRBV27; j_call: TRBJ2-1; cdr3_length: 14; d_call: .
cdr3_aa: CASSLGQQETQYF; cdr3_nt: TGCGCCAGCAGCTTGGGACAGCAAGAGACCCAGTACTTC; v_call: TRBV5-1; j_call: TRBJ2-5; cdr3_length: 13; d_call: .
cdr3_aa: CATSRDGTGDYNEQFF; cdr3_nt: TGTGCCACCAGCAGAGACGGGACAGGGGACTACAATGAGCAGTTCTTC; v_call: TRBV15; j_call: TRBJ2-1; cdr3_length: 16; d_call: TRBD1
cdr3_aa: CASSLASGTGGFYGYTF; cdr3_nt: TGCGCCAGCAGCTTAGCCTCCGGGACAGGGGGCTTCTATGGCTACACCTTC; v_call: TRBV5-1; j_call: TRBJ1-2; cdr3_length: 17; d_call: TRBD1
cdr3_aa: CASSARGFSADTQYF; cdr3_nt: TGTGCCAGTAGTGCGAGGGGGTTTAGTGCAGATACGCAGTATTTT; v_call: TRBV19; j_call: TRBJ2-3; cdr3_length: 15; d_call: .
cdr3_aa: CASTKVRGSTSTDTQYF; cdr3_nt: TGTGCCAGCACCAAGGTTAGGGGATCAACTAGCACAGATACGCAGTATTTT; v_call: TRBV11-2; j_call: TRBJ2-3; cdr3_length: 17; d_call: .
cdr3_aa: CASSRNQPQHF; cdr3_nt: TGTGCCAGCAGCCGGAATCAGCCCCAGCATTTT; v_call: TRBV28; j_call: TRBJ1-5; cdr3_length: 11; d_call: .
cdr3_aa: CASTVRSGTREQFF; cdr3_nt: TGCGCCAGCACCGTGAGGTCCGGTACTAGGGAGCAGTTCTTC; v_call: TRBV5-1; j_call: TRBJ2-1; cdr3_length: 14; d_call: .
cdr3_aa: CASSLQGARRSYEQYF; cdr3_nt: TGTGCCAGCAGTTTACAGGGGGCGAGGAGGTCCTACGAGCAGTACTTC; v_call: TRBV28; j_call: TRBJ2-7; cdr3_length: 16; d_call: TRBD1
cdr3_aa: CSVGSGSETQYF; cdr3_nt: TGCAGCGTTGGCTCAGGGTCAGAGACCCAGTACTTC; v_call: TRBV29-1; j_call: TRBJ2-5; cdr3_length: 12; d_call: .
cdr3_aa: CASSPAENSPLHF; cdr3_nt: TGTGCCAGCAGTCCTGCTGAGAATTCACCCCTCCACTTT; v_call: TRBV7-8; j_call: TRBJ1-6; cdr3_length: 13; d_call: .
cdr3_aa: CASSGSGTGGYGYTF; cdr3_nt: TGTGCCAGCAGTGGCTCCGGGACAGGGGGATATGGCTACACCTTC; v_call: TRBV6-6; j_call: TRBJ1-2; cdr3_length: 15; d_call: TRBD1
cdr3_aa: CASGQEASGLHNEQFF; cdr3_nt: TGTGCCAGCGGCCAAGAGGCTAGCGGTCTTCACAATGAGCAGTTCTTC; v_call: TRBV4-2; j_call: TRBJ2-1; cdr3_length: 16; d_call: TRBD2
cdr3_aa: CAREGEAGFRNQPQHF; cdr3_nt: TGTGCCAGGGAAGGGGAGGCCGGCTTTCGCAATCAGCCCCAGCATTTT; v_call: TRBV2; j_call: TRBJ1-5; cdr3_length: 16; d_call: .
cdr3_aa: CASSLGQGDSEKLFF; cdr3_nt: TGCGCCAGCAGCTTAGGACAGGGGGACAGTGAAAAACTGTTTTTT; v_call: TRBV5-1; j_call: TRBJ1-4; cdr3_length: 15; d_call: TRBD1
cdr3_aa: CASSLDPSGTNNEQFF; cdr3_nt: TGTGCCAGCAGCTTAGACCCTAGCGGGACCAACAATGAGCAGTTCTTC; v_call: TRBV11-3; j_call: TRBJ2-1; cdr3_length: 16; d_call: TRBD2
cdr3_aa: CASSLDGQDNYGYTF; cdr3_nt: TGCGCCAGCAGCTTGGATGGGCAGGATAACTATGGCTACACCTTC; v_call: TRBV5-1; j_call: TRBJ1-2; cdr3_length: 15; d_call: .
cdr3_aa: CASSPMALNTEAFF; cdr3_nt: TGTGCCAGTAGCCCAATGGCATTGAACACTGAAGCTTTCTTT; v_call: TRBV19; j_call: TRBJ1-1; cdr3_length: 14; d_call: .
cdr3_aa: CASSPTPSLDEQYF; cdr3_nt: TGTGCCAGCAGCCCGACACCTTCTCTGGACGAGCAGTACTTC; v_call: TRBV27; j_call: TRBJ2-7; cdr3_length: 14; d_call: .
cdr3_aa: CASSRVVGRASYNEQFF; cdr3_nt: TGCGCCAGCTCGAGGGTGGTGGGGAGGGCCTCCTACAATGAGCAGTTCTTC; v_call: TRBV5-1; j_call: TRBJ2-1; cdr3_length: 17; d_call: TRBD2
cdr3_aa: CASSKRQEDTQYF; cdr3_nt: TGTGCCAGCAGCAAGCGACAGGAGGATACGCAGTATTTT; v_call: TRBV7-9; j_call: TRBJ2-3; cdr3_length: 13; d_call: .
cdr3_aa: CASSLIGRDNTGELFF; cdr3_nt: TGTGCCAGCAGCTTGATCGGGAGGGATAACACCGGGGAGCTGTTTTTT; v_call: TRBV5-4; j_call: TRBJ2-2; cdr3_length: 16; d_call: TRBD2
cdr3_aa: CASSPTSGRALGETQYF; cdr3_nt: TGTGCCAGCAGCCCGACTAGCGGGAGGGCCTTAGGAGAGACCCAGTACTTC; v_call: TRBV9; j_call: TRBJ2-5; cdr3_length: 17; d_call: TRBD2
cdr3_aa: CASSYYGTGSYEQYF; cdr3_nt: TGTGCCAGCAGTTACTACGGGACAGGGTCCTACGAGCAGTACTTC; v_call: TRBV6-6; j_call: TRBJ2-7; cdr3_length: 15; d_call: TRBD1
cdr3_aa: CASSDLGGRNTEAFF; cdr3_nt: TGTGCCAGCAGTGACTTGGGGGGGAGAAACACTGAAGCTTTCTTT; v_call: TRBV25-1; j_call: TRBJ1-1; cdr3_length: 15; d_call: .
cdr3_aa: CASSNGQETNEKLFF; cdr3_nt: TGTGCCAGCAGCAACGGACAGGAAACTAATGAAAAACTGTTTTTT; v_call: TRBV7-9; j_call: TRBJ1-4; cdr3_length: 15; d_call: TRBD1
cdr3_aa: CASSLPGAGGAKETQYF; cdr3_nt: TGTGCCAGCAGCCTCCCCGGGGCGGGGGGGGCTAAAGAGACCCAGTACTTC; v_call: TRBV14; j_call: TRBJ2-5; cdr3_length: 17; d_call: TRBD2
cdr3_aa: CASSGDGVYNEQFF; cdr3_nt: TGTGCCAGCAGCGGAGACGGGGTCTACAATGAGCAGTTCTTC; v_call: TRBV9; j_call: TRBJ2-1; cdr3_length: 14; d_call: .
cdr3_aa: CASRHLTNEKLFF; cdr3_nt: TGTGCCAGCAGACATCTTACTAATGAAAAACTGTTTTTT; v_call: TRBV6-5; j_call: TRBJ1-4; cdr3_length: 13; d_call: .
cdr3_aa: CASRDRLNTEAFF; cdr3_nt: TGTGCCAGCAGAGACAGATTGAACACTGAAGCTTTCTTT; v_call: TRBV27; j_call: TRBJ1-1; cdr3_length: 13; d_call: .
cdr3_aa: CASSPKARGDYGYTF; cdr3_nt: TGTGCCAGCAGTCCCAAGGCGCGGGGCGACTATGGCTACACCTTC; v_call: TRBV11-1; j_call: TRBJ1-2; cdr3_length: 15; d_call: .
cdr3_aa: CASSASRGRREQYF; cdr3_nt: TGTGCCAGCAGTGCTTCCAGGGGGCGCCGCGAGCAGTACTTC; v_call: TRBV2; j_call: TRBJ2-7; cdr3_length: 14; d_call: TRBD1
cdr3_aa: CAWSVLPGGDYGYTF; cdr3_nt: TGTGCCTGGAGTGTACTGCCAGGGGGCGACTATGGCTACACCTTC; v_call: TRBV30; j_call: TRBJ1-2; cdr3_length: 15; d_call: TRBD1